This T cell receptor (beta chain) was obtained from a study of T cell responses to AZD1222 COVID-19 vaccine. Overall study results and limits: None of the repertoires were sampled until the peak T cell response had passed. Unmutated regions of variants are reportedly targeted by nearly half of spike-specific TCRs.

The table came from immunoSEQ multiplex PCR; TCRdb's copy has only in-frame clones and leaves some out. The sample has about 100,000 clones; 80% to 90% are singletons. Details on this clone: Its antigen is unidentified.

Germline V gene data show CDR1 as KGHSH and CDR2 as LQKENI. The V and J ends lost 6 bases and 8 bases respectively, with 16 bases between them. This CDR3 is built from 13 residues. This sequence joins TRBV18 and TRBJ1-2, with D possibly matching TRBD1 (6 bases). This receptor was obtained from an adult in good health. The specimen was peripheral blood, collected on day 0 of AZD1222 vaccination. The chain's CDR3 is CASSLDTGQGYTF. CDR3 bases: TGTGCCAGCTCCCTTGATACAGGACAGGGCTACACCTTC.